This T cell receptor beta chain was profiled in a study of beta chain features in type 1 diabetes. Expressed TCRB transcripts got sequenced, as all isolated RNA was reverse transcribed. Some 3.6 million reads were obtained on average from naive, central memory and regulatory T cell samples. Profiling relied on immunoSEQ multiplex PCR, and the TCRdb table lists in-frame clones only, not all of them. The profile shows 55,000 to 80,000 clones, about 50% of them singletons. Sorted cells reached over 95% purity in every population. The V gene lost 0 bases and the J gene lost 1 base, with 10 bases spanning the gap. This CDR3 spans 17 amino acids. Germline values: CDR1 SGHAT, CDR2 FQNNGV. General study points: Type 1 diabetes patients had moderately but significantly shorter TCRB CDR3s in all four CD4+ subsets. Individuals with type 1 diabetes displayed fewer insertions and more deletions at VDJ junctions.

As concerns this clone: The antigen is not known.

The TCR comes from a man aged 25 to 40 with type 1 diabetes. This chain joins TRBV11-2 and TRBJ2-6, with TRBD2 as a possible D gene (5 bases). The specimen sequenced was central memory CD4+ T cells from blood. Here the CDR3 reads CASSLDGRVSGANVLTF. DNA for the CDR3: TGTGCCAGCAGCTTAGATGGGAGAGTGTCTGGGGCCAACGTCCTGACTTTC.